This TCR beta chain came from a study of early T cells in non-severe SARS-CoV-2 infection. Study-level information: Sequenced bulk RNA came from whole blood that was unsorted, and chains were unpaired.

One entry per CDR3 protein results from TCRdb running MiXCR on the 5' RACE reads. Of roughly 34,000 distinct CDR3 sequences in the sample, around 6.9% were seen once. This clonotype was seen ten or more times. Its antigen is still unknown. Study results and caveats: The VDJdb matching leaned toward anti-spike CD8 responses and overlooked private and CD4 specificities.

The sequence was collected from an adult who was a healthcare worker with PCR-confirmed SARS-CoV-2 infection or an uninfected control (not recorded which). The input for sequencing was whole blood, taken at baseline.

The CDR3 protein is CASSFLSPGVNQPQHF. CDR3 DNA: TGTGCCAGCAGTTTCCTAAGCCCCGGAGTCAATCAGCCCCAGCATTTT. The chain joins TRBV27 to TRBJ1-5; D is unresolved. This CDR3 is built from 16 residues. CDR1 and CDR2 from the germline V gene are MNHEY and SMNVEV (reference sequence). Deletions cut 3 bases from V and 3 bases from J, with 15 bases between.